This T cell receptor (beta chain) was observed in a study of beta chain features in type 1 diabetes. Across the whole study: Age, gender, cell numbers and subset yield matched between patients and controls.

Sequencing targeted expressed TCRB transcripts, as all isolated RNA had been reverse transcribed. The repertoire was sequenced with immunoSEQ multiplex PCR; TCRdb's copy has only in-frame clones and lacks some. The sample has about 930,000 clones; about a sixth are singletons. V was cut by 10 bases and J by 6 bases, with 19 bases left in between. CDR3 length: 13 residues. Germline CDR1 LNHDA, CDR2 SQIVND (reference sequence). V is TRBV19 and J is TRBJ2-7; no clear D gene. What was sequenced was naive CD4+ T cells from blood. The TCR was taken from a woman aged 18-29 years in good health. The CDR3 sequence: CATSSGRTLEQYF. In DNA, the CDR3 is TGTGCCACCTCCTCCGGGCGGACGCTCGAGCAGTACTTC.